This TCR beta chain was observed in a study of beta chain features in type 1 diabetes. Findings of the study overall: Researchers report that Type 1 diabetes patients had moderately but significantly shorter TCRB CDR3s across all four CD4+ subsets.

With respect to this clone: What it binds is unknown. Other nucleotide sequences from this sample produce the same CDR3.

The CDR3 has 13 residues. CDR1 and CDR2 (germline): SGHDT, YYEEEE. Trimming pared 1 base from V and 2 bases from J, leaving 7 bases between. Expressed TCRB transcripts were sequenced after all isolated RNA was converted to cDNA. TCRdb's table, derived via immunoSEQ multiplex PCR, lists solely in-frame clones and lacks some. The sample has about 660,000 clones; about an eighth are singletons. Specimen: naive CD4+ T cells from blood. The receptor was isolated from a man aged 18 to 29 with type 1 diabetes. V is TRBV5-6 and J is TRBJ2-7, with D tentatively TRBD1 (5 bases). The CDR3 loop reads CASSLRGTYEQYF. DNA for the CDR3: TGTGCCAGCAGCTTGAGGGGAACCTACGAGCAGTACTTC.